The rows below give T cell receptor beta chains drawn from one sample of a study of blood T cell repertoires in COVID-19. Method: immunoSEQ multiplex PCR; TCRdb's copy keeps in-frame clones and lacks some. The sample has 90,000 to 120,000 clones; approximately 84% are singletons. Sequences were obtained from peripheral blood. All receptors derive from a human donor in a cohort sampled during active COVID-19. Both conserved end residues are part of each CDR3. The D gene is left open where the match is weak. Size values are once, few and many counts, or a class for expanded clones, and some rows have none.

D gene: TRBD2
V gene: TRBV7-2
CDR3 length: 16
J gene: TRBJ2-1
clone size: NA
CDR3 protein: CASSLEGGLAVAEQFF
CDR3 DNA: TGTGCCAGCAGCTTAGAGGGGGGACTAGCGGTAGCCGAGCAGTTCTTC

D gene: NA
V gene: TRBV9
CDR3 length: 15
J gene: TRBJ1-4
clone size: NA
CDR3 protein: CASSVAGSRGEKLFF
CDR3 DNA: TGTGCCAGCAGCGTAGCGGGGTCAAGAGGCGAAAAACTGTTTTTT

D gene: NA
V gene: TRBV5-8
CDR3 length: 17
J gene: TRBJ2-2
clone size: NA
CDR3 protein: CASSRGSGSPNTGELFF
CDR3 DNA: TGTGCCAGCAGCCGAGGGTCCGGGAGCCCGAACACCGGGGAGCTGTTTTTT

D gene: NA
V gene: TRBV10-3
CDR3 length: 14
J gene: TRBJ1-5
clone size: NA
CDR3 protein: CAISEIGVYQPQHF
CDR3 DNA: TGTGCCATCAGTGAGATCGGGGTCTATCAGCCCCAGCATTTT

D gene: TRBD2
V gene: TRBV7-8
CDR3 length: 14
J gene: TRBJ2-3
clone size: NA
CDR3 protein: CASRSGRAADTQYF
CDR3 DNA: TGTGCCAGCCGTAGCGGGAGGGCCGCAGATACGCAGTATTTT

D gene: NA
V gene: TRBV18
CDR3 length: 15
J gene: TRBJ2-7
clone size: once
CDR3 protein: CASSPAGLGSYEQYF
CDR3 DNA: TGTGCCAGCTCACCTGCGGGACTCGGATCCTACGAGCAGTACTTC

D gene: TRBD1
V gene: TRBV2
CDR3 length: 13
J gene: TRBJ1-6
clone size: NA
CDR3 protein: CATRTGPNSPLHF
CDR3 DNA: TGTGCCACCCGGACAGGGCCTAATTCACCCCTCCACTTT

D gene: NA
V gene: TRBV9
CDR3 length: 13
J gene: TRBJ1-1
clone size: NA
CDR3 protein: CASSKSRATEAFF
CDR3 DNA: TGTGCCAGCAGCAAATCACGAGCCACTGAAGCTTTCTTT

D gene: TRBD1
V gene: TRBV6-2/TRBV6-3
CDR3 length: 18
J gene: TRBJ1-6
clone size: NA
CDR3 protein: CASSYGDSYRRNNSPLHF
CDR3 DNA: TGTGCCAGCAGTTACGGGGACAGCTACCGTCGAAATAATTCACCCCTCCACTTT

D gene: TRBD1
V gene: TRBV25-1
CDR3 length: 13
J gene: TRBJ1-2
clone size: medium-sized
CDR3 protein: CASSAGQGNGYTF
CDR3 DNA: TGTGCCAGCAGTGCGGGACAGGGCAATGGCTACACCTTC

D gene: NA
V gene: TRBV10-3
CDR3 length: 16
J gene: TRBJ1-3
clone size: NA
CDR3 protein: CAINSRDTGSGNTIYF
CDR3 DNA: TGTGCCATCAATTCCCGGGACACCGGCTCTGGAAACACCATATATTTT

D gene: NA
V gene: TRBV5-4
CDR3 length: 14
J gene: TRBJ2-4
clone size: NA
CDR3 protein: CASSFTSSENIQYF
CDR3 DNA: TGTGCCAGCAGCTTTACTTCTTCTGAGAACATTCAGTACTTC

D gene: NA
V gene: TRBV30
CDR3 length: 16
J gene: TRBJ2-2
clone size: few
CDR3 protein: CAWSGRAGSATGELFF
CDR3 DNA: TGTGCCTGGAGTGGCCGAGCGGGCTCGGCCACCGGGGAGCTGTTTTTT

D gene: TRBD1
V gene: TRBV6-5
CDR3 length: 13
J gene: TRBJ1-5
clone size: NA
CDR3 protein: CASRPGQGQPQHF
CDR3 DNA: TGTGCCAGCAGACCGGGACAGGGGCAGCCCCAGCATTTT

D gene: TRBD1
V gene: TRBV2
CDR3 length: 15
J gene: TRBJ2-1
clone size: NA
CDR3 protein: CASSEVQGAYNEQFF
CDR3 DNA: TGTGCCAGCAGTGAAGTCCAGGGGGCGTACAATGAGCAGTTCTTC

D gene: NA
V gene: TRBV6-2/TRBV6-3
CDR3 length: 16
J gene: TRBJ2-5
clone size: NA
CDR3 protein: CASSYQSGKVQETQYF
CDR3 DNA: TGTGCCAGCAGTTACCAATCGGGGAAAGTGCAAGAGACCCAGTACTTC

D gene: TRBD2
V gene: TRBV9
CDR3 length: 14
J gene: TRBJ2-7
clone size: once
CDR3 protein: CASSGSAGVSEQYF
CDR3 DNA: TGTGCCAGCAGCGGGAGTGCGGGAGTCAGCGAGCAGTACTTC

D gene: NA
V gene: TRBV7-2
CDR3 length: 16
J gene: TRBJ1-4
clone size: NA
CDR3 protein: CASSSVGRGIGEKLFF
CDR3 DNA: TGTGCCAGCAGCTCGGTGGGTCGGGGGATTGGTGAAAAACTGTTTTTT

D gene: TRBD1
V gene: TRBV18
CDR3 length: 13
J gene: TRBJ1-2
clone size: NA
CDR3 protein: CASSRTGEGGYTF
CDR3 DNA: TGTGCCAGCTCACGGACAGGGGAAGGCGGCTACACCTTC

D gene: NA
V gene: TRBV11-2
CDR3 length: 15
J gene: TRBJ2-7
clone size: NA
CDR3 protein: CASSLTQVGTYEQYF
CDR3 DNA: TGTGCCAGCAGCCTGACACAAGTTGGAACCTACGAGCAGTACTTC

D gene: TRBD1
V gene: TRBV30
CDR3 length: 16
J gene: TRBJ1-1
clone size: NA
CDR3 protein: CAWSFEYRGQSTEAFF
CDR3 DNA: TGTGCCTGGAGTTTCGAATACAGGGGGCAGAGCACTGAAGCTTTCTTT

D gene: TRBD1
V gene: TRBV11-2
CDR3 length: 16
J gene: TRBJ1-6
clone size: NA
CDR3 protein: CASSLGGTAYNSPLHF
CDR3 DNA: TGTGCCAGCAGCTTAGGAGGGACAGCCTATAATTCACCCCTCCACTTT

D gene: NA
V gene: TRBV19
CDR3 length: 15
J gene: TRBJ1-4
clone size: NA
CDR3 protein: CASSIPGGENEKLFF
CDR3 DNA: TGTGCCAGTAGTATCCCCGGCGGGGAAAATGAAAAACTGTTTTTT

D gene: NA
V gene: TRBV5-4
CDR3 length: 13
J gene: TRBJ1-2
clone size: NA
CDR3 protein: CASRPDTNYGYTF
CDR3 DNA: TGTGCCAGCAGACCAGACACGAACTATGGCTACACCTTC

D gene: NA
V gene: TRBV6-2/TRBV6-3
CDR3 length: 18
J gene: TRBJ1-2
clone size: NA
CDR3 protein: CASSYSPPLSDTENGYTF
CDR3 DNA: TGTGCCAGCAGTTACTCGCCTCCCCTTAGCGACACGGAGAATGGCTACACCTTC

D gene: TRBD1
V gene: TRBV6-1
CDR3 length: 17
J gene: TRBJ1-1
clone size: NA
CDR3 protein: CASSVRVGQGYGTEAFF
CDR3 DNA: TGTGCCAGCAGTGTCAGGGTGGGACAGGGGTACGGCACTGAAGCTTTCTTT

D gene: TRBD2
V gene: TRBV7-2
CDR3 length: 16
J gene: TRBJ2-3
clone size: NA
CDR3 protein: CASSSPSGGGTDTQYF
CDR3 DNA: TGTGCCAGCAGCTCCCCTAGCGGGGGGGGCACAGATACGCAGTATTTT

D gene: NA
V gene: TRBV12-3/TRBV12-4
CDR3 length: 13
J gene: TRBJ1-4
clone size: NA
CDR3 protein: CASVGQANEKLFF
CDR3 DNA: TGTGCCAGCGTTGGGCAGGCGAATGAAAAACTGTTTTTT

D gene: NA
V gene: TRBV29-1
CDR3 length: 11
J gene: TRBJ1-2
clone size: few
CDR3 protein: CSVQGWTDYTF
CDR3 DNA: TGCAGCGTTCAGGGGTGGACAGACTACACCTTC

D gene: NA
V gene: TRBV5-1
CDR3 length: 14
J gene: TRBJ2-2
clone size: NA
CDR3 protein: CASSSEGRAGELFF
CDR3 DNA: TGCGCCAGCAGCTCGGAGGGCCGGGCCGGGGAGCTGTTTTTT

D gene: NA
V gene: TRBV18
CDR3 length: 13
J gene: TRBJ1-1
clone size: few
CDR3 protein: CASSLGLDTEAFF
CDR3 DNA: TGTGCCAGCTCACTCGGGTTGGACACTGAAGCTTTCTTT

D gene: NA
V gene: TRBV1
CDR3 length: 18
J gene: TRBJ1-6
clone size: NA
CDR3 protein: CTSSHPSRGGEDNSPLHF
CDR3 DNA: TGCACCAGCAGCCACCCCTCTAGGGGGGGCGAAGATAATTCACCCCTCCACTTT

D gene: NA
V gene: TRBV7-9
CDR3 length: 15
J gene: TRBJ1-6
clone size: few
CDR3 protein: CASSLASGVNSPLHF
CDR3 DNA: TGTGCCAGCAGCTTAGCCTCGGGGGTTAACTCACCCCTCCACTTT

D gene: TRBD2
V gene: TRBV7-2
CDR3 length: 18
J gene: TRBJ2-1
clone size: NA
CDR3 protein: CASRTTGGLAGGYNEQFF
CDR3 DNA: TGTGCCAGCAGAACGACGGGGGGTCTAGCGGGAGGTTACAATGAGCAGTTCTTC

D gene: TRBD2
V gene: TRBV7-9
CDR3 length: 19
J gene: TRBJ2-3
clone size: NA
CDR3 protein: CASSLPPSGRAIGTDTQYF
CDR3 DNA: TGTGCCAGCAGCTTACCCCCTAGCGGGAGGGCGATTGGCACAGATACGCAGTATTTT

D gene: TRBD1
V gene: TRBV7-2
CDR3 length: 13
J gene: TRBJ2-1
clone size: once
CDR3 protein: CASSWDRDNEQFF
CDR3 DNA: TGTGCCAGCAGCTGGGACAGGGACAATGAGCAGTTCTTC

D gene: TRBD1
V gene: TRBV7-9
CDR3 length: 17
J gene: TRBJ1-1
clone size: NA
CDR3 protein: CASSHRSGGARNTEAFF
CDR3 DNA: TGTGCCAGCAGCCACCGTTCAGGGGGTGCCAGGAACACTGAAGCTTTCTTT

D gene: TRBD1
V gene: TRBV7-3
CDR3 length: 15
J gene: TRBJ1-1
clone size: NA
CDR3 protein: CASSPQGQPNTEAFF
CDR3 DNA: TGTGCCAGCAGCCCCCAGGGACAGCCAAACACTGAAGCTTTCTTT

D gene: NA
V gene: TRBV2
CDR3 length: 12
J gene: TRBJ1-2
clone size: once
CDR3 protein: CASSLEKYGYTF
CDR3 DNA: TGTGCCAGCAGTCTAGAGAAGTATGGCTACACCTTC

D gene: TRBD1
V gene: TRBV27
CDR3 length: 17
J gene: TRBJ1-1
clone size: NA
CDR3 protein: CASRRGQGALGNTEAFF
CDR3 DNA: TGTGCCAGCAGGCGGGGACAGGGGGCTCTTGGGAACACTGAAGCTTTCTTT

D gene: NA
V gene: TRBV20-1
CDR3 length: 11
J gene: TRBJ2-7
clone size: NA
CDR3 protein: CSARGHYEQYF
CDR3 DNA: TGCAGTGCTAGGGGGCATTACGAGCAGTACTTC

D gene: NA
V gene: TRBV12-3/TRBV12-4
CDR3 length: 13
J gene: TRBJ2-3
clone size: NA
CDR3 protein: CASSRQRTDTQYF
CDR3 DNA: TGTGCCAGCAGTCGACAGCGCACAGATACGCAGTATTTT

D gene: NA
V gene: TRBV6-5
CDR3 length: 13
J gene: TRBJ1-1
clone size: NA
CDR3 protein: CASRRTENTEAFF
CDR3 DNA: TGTGCCAGCAGGCGGACAGAGAACACTGAAGCTTTCTTT

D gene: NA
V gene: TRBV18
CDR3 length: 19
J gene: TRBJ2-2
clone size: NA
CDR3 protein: CASSPEISWRAAGTGELFF
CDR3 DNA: TGTGCCAGCTCACCAGAGATAAGCTGGCGGGCGGCGGGCACCGGGGAGCTGTTTTTT

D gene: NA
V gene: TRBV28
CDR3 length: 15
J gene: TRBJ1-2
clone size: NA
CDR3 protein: CASSSAEPPNYGYTF
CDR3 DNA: TGTGCCAGCAGTAGTGCGGAGCCCCCTAACTATGGCTACACCTTC

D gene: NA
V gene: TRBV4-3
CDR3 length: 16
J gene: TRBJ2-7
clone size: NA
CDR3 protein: CASSQDISLSSYEQYF
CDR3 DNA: TGCGCCAGCAGCCAAGATATTAGCTTGAGCTCCTACGAGCAGTACTTC

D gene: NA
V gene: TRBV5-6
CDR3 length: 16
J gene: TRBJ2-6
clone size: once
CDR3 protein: CASSLAGSSGANVLTF
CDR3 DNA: TGTGCCAGCAGCTTGGCGGGGAGCTCTGGGGCCAACGTCCTGACTTTC

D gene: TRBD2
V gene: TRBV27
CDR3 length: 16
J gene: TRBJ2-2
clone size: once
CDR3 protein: CASSFGGGSTTGELFF
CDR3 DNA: TGTGCCAGCAGTTTCGGGGGAGGGTCGACCACCGGGGAGCTGTTTTTT

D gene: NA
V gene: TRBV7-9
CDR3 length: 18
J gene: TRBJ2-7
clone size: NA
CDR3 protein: CASSLSRTAFGGYSEQYF
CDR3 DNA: TGTGCCAGCAGTCTGAGTCGGACTGCCTTCGGAGGGTATAGCGAGCAGTACTTC

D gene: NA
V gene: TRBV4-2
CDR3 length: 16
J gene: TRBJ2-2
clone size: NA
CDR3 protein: CASSQELRTDTGELFF
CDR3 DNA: TGTGCCAGCAGCCAAGAGCTCCGGACAGACACCGGGGAGCTGTTTTTT

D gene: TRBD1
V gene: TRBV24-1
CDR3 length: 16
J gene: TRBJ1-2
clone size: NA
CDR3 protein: CATSDPGQGEHYGYTF
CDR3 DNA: TGTGCCACCAGTGACCCCGGACAGGGGGAACACTATGGCTACACCTTC

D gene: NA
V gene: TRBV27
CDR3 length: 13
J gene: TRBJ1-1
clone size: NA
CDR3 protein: CASNSGLNTEAFF
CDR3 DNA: TGTGCCAGCAACTCAGGGCTGAACACTGAAGCTTTCTTT